What follows are 6 T cell receptor beta chains derived from one specimen sequenced in a study. Each CDR3 protein is one row after TCRdb ran MiXCR on the RT-PCR reads. The sample has about 700,000 distinct CDR3 sequences, 14% seen once; the top ten hold 3.6%. The sequencing sample was made of memory CD4+ T cells from blood. The receptor set was obtained from a female donor in good health, serving as a healthy control.

The sample holds many counts of this clonotype. V is TRBV29-1 and J is TRBJ2-3; 9 positions match TRBD1. CDR1 is SQVTM and CDR2 is ANQGSEA in the germline V gene. V shed 5 bases, J shed 5 bases, and the junction held 5 bases outside the gene matches. The CDR3 totals 13 residues. Written as DNA, the CDR3 is TGCAGCGTTAGACACAGGGGGCGAGATACGCAGTATTTT. Its protein is CSVRHRGRDTQYF.

The sample holds a few counts of this clonotype. The chain uses TRBV19 and TRBJ2-7; tentative D call: TRBD2 (6 bases). The V gene's germline CDR1 is LNHDA and CDR2 SQIVND (reference sequence). The CDR3 has 13 residues. V lost 3 bases and J lost 9, with 15 bases in between. CDR3: CASSIGLFMVQYF. In DNA form, the CDR3 reads TGTGCCAGTAGTATTGGACTATTTATGGTGCAGTACTTC.

This clonotype came up a few times. CDR3 amino acids: CSASTSGRDEQFF. In nucleotides, the CDR3 is TGCAGCGCTTCGACTAGCGGGAGGGATGAGCAGTTCTTC. This chain uses TRBV29-1 with TRBJ2-1, with 14 bases that match TRBD2. CDR1 is SQVTM, CDR2 ANQGSEA, per germline. This CDR3 region has 13 residues. V shed 7 bases, J shed 8 bases, and the junction held 4 bases outside the gene matches.

This clonotype came up a few times. This chain joins TRBV7-9 and TRBJ2-7, with D possibly TRBD1 on 5 matching bases. Trimming took 2 bases from V and 3 from J, leaving 14 bases between them. The CDR3 has 15 residues. Germline values: CDR1 SEHNR, CDR2 FQNEAQ (reference sequence). In DNA, the CDR3 is TGTGCCAGCAGCTTATGGTTGGGGCAGGGCTACGAGCAGTACTTC. Protein sequence: CASSLWLGQGYEQYF. Looking up the rest from reference TRBV7-9 and TRBJ2-7 gives the full variable domain: DTGVSQNPRHKITKRGQNVTFRCDPISEHNRLYWYRQTLGQGPEFLTYFQNEAQLEKSRLLSDRFSAERPKGSFSTLEIQRTEQGDSAMYLCASSLWLGQGYEQYFGPGTRLTVT.

This clonotype has ten or more counts. The chain joins TRBV6-5 to TRBJ2-7; 8 nucleotides line up with TRBD1. This CDR3 region has 16 residues. Germline loops: CDR1 MNHEY, CDR2 SVGAGI. After removal of 2 bases from V and 2 bases from J, the junction contained 8 bases not matched to a gene. The CDR3 nucleotides are TGTGCCAGCAGTTACGGTCACGGACAGGGCCCCTACGAGCAGTACTTC. This encodes CASSYGHGQGPYEQYF.

The rearrangement joins TRBV3-1 to TRBJ2-7; D possibly uses TRBD1 or TRBD2 (7 bases each). V lost 0 bases and J lost 5, with 14 bases in between. The germline gives CDR1 LGHDT, CDR2 YNNKEL (reference sequence). The CDR3 consists of 15 residues. Here the CDR3 reads CASSQDPAGGDEQYF. In DNA, the CDR3 is TGTGCCAGCAGCCAAGATCCCGCAGGGGGGGACGAGCAGTACTTC.